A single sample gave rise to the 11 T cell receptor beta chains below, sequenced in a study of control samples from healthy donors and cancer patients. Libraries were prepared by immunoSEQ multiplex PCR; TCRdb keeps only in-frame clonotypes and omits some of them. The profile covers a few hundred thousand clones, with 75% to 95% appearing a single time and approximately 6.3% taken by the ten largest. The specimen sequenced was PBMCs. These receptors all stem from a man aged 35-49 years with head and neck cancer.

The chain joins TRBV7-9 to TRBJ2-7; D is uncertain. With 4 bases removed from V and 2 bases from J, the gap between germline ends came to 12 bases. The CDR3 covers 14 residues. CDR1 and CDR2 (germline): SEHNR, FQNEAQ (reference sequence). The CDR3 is CASSSTPGTYEQYF. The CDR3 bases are TGTGCCAGCAGCTCGACGCCGGGCACCTACGAGCAGTACTTC.

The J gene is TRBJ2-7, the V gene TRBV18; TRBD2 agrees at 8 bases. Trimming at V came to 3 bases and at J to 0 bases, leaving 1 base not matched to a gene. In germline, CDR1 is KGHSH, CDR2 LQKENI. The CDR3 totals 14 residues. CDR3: CASSPGTSSYEQYF. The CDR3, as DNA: TGTGCCAGCTCACCCGGGACTAGCTCCTACGAGCAGTACTTC. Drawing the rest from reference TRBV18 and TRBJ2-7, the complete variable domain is NAGVMQNPRHLVRRRGQEARLRCSPMKGHSHVYWYRQLPEEGLKFMVYLQKENIIDESGMPKERFSAEFPKEGPSILRIQQVVRGDSAAYFCASSPGTSSYEQYFGPGTRLTVT.

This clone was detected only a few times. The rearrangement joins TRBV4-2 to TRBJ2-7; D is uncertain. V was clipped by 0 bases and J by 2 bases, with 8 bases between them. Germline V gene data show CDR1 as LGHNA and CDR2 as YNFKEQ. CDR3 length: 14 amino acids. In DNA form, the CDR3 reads TGTGCCAGCAGCCAAGAGCCAGTGACCTACGAGCAGTACTTC. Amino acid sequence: CASSQEPVTYEQYF.

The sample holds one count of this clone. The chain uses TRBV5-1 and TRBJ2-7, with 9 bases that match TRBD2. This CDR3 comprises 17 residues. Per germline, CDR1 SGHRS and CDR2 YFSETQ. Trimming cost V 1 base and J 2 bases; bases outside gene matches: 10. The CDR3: CASSLFAGGTAAYEQYF. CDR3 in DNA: TGCGCCAGCAGCTTGTTTGCGGGAGGGACAGCGGCCTACGAGCAGTACTTC.

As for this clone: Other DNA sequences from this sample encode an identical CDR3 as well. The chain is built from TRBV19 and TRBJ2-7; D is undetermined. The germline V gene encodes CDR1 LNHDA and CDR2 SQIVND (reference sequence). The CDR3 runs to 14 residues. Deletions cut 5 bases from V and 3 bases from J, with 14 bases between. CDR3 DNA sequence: TGTGCCAGTAGTTTATACAGAGATAGCTACGAGCAGTACTTC. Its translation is CASSLYRDSYEQYF.

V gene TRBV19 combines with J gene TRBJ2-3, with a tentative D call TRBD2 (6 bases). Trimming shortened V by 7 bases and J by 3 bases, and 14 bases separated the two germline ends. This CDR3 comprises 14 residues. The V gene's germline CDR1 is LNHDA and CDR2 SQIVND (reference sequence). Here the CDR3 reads CASKVRGGTDTQYF. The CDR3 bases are TGTGCCAGTAAAGTAAGAGGAGGGACAGATACGCAGTATTTT.

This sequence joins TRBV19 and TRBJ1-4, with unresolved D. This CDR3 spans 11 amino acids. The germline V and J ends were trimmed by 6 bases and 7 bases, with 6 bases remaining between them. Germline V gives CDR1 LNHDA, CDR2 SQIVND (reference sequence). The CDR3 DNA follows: TGTGCCAGTAGGTTAACTGAAAAACTGTTTTTT. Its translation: CASRLTEKLFF.

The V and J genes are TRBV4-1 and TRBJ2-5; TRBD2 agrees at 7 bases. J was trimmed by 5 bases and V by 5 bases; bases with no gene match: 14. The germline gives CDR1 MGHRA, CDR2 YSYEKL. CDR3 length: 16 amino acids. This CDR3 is CASSSGGGAGRETQYF. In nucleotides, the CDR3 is TGCGCCAGCAGCTCGGGGGGAGGAGCGGGAAGGGAGACCCAGTACTTC.

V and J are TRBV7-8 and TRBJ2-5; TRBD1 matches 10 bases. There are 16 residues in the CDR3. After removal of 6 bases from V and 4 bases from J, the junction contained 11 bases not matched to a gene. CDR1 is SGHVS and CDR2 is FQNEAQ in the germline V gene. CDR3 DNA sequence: TGTGCCAGCAGATTTGGGAGACAGGGGGCAGGAGAGACCCAGTACTTC. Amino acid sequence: CASRFGRQGAGETQYF.

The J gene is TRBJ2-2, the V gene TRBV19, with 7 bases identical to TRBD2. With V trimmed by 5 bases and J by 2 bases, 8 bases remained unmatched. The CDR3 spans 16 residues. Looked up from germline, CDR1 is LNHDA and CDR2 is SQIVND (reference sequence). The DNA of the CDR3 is TGTGCCAGTAGTGACTTAGCGGGCGGAAACACCGGGGAGCTGTTTTTT. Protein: CASSDLAGGNTGELFF.

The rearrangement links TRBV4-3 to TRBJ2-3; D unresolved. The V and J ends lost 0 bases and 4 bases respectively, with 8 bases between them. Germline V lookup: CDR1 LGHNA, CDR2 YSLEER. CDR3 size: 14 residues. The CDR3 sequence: CASSQDGSSDTQYF. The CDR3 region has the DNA TGCGCCAGCAGCCAAGATGGATCTTCAGATACGCAGTATTTT.